The clone carrying this TCR beta chain appeared a few times. Antigen specificity is unknown. This entry belongs to a study of T cell responses to AZD1222 COVID-19 vaccine. Study results and limitations: Repertoires were obtained solely post-peak T cell response. Within unmutated variant regions lay the reported targets of nearly half of spike-specific TCRs. Donors in the cohort were predominantly white British and more often female, and clonal diversity was possibly underestimated.

V shed 0 bases and J 9 bases; nucleotides not matched to a gene: 5. Germline-derived CDR1 and CDR2 are MNHEY and SVGAGI. The CDR3 runs 15 residues. Sequenced by immunoSEQ multiplex PCR; TCRdb stores in-frame clones only, minus some. The sample carries about 140,000 clones, 75% to 95% recorded once. The chain combines TRBV6-5 with TRBJ2-1, with 10 bases fitting TRBD1. The origin of this receptor is an adult who received the MenACWY meningococcal vaccine as a control. The sample in question was peripheral blood, obtained 28 days after the second dose of the MenACWY control vaccine. CDR3 sequence: CASSYSTGGRGEQFF. CDR3 nucleotide sequence: TGTGCCAGCAGTTACTCGACAGGGGGCAGGGGTGAGCAGTTCTTC.